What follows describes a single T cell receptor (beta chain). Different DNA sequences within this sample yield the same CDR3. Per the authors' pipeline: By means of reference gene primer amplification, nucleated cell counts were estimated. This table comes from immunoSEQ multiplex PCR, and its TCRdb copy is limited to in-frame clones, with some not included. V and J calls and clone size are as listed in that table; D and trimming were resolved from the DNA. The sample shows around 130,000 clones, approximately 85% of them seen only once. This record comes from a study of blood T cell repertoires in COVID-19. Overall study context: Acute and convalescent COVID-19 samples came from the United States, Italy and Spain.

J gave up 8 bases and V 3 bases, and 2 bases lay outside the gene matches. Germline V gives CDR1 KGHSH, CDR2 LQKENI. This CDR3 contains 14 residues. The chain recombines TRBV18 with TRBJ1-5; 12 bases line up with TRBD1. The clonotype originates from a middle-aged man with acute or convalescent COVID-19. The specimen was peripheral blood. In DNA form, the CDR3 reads TGTGCCAGCTCACCGGGACAGGGGGCAAAGCCCCAGCATTTT. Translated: CASSPGQGAKPQHF. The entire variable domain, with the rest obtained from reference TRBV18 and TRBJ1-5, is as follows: NAGVMQNPRHLVRRRGQEARLRCSPMKGHSHVYWYRQLPEEGLKFMVYLQKENIIDESGMPKERFSAEFPKEGPSILRIQQVVRGDSAAYFCASSPGQGAKPQHFGDGTRLSIL.